This T cell receptor (beta chain) was sequenced for a study of control samples from healthy donors and cancer patients. V lost 6 bases to trimming and J lost 0 bases, with 9 bases between them. Germline V gene sequence: CDR1 SGHTA, CDR2 FQGTGA. This CDR3 is built from 15 residues. Sequencing was performed with immunoSEQ multiplex PCR; in TCRdb, only in-frame clones are kept and a portion is missing. The sample records about 120,000 clones, 80% to 90% being singletons. The rearrangement links TRBV7-3 to TRBJ2-6, with D maybe TRBD2 (6 bases). Source material: blood. The source is a man younger than 45 in good health. This CDR3 is CASRIGSSGANVLTF. CDR3 sequence (DNA): TGTGCCAGCAGGATCGGGAGCTCTGGGGCCAACGTCCTGACTTTC.